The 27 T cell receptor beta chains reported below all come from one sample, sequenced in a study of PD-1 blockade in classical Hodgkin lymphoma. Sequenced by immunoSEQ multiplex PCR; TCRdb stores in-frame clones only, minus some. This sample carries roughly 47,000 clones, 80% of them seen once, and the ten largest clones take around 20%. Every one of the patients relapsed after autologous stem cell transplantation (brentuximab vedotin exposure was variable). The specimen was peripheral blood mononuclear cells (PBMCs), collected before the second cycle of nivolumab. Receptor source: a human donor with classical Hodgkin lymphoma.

The DNA for the CDR3 is TGCGCCAGCCGACTAGCGGGAGGTCGGAGGTATTTT. Encoded protein: CASRLAGGRRYF. This sequence joins TRBV5-1 and TRBJ2-3, with 13 bases aligning to TRBD2. Losses at the gene ends were 7 bases for V and 14 bases for J; bases not matched to a gene: 7. The CDR3 runs 12 residues. Germline values: CDR1 SGHRS, CDR2 YFSETQ. The entire variable domain, with the rest obtained from reference TRBV5-1 and TRBJ2-3, is as follows: KAGVTQTPRYLIKTRGQQVTLSCSPISGHRSVSWYQQTPGQGLQFLFEYFSETQRNKGNFPGRFSGRQFSNSRSEMNVSTLELGDSALYLCASRLAGGRRYFGPGTRLTVL.

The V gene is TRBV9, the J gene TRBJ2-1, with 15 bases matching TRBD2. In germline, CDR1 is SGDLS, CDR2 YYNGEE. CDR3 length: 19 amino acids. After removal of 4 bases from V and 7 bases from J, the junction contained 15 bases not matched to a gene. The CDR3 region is CASSPPTGLAGGRWNEQFF. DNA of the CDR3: TGTGCCAGCAGCCCCCCTACTGGACTAGCGGGGGGGCGGTGGAATGAGCAGTTCTTC. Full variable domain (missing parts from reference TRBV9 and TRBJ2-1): DSGVTQTPKHLITATGQRVTLRCSPRSGDLSVYWYQQSLDQGLQFLIQYYNGEERAKGNILERFSAQQFPDLHSELNLSSLELGDSALYFCASSPPTGLAGGRWNEQFFGPGTRLTVL.

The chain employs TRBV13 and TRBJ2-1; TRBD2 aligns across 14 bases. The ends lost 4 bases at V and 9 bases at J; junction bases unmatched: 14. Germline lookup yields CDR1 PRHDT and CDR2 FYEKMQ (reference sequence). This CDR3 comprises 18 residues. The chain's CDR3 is CASSSGLAGEFIKGEQFF. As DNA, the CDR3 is TGTGCCAGCAGCTCGGGACTAGCGGGAGAATTTATAAAGGGTGAGCAGTTCTTC.

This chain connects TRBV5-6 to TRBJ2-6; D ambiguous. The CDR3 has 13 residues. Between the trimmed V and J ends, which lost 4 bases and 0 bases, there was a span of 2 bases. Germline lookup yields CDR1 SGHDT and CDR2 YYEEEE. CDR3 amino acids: CASSRSGANVLTF. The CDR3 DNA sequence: TGTGCCAGCAGCCGCTCTGGGGCCAACGTCCTGACTTTC.

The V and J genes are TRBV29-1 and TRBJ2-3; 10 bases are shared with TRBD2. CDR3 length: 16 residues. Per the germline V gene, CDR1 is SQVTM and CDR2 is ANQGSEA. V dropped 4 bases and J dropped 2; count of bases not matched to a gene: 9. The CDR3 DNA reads TGCAGCGTTGGGCTAGCGGGGGCCCTTTCCACAGATACGCAGTATTTT. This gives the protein CSVGLAGALSTDTQYF.

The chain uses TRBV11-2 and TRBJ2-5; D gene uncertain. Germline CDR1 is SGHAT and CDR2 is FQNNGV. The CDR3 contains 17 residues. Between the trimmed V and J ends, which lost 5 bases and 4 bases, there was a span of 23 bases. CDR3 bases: TGTGCCAGCAGCGGCGAGTCCTACTGGGAATCGTTAGAGACCCAGTACTTC. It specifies CASSGESYWESLETQYF.

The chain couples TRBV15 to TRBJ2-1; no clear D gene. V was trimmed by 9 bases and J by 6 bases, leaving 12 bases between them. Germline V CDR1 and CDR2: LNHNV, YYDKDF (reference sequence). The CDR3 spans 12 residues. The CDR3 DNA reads TGTGCCACACGGGTAGGTGCCAATGAGCAGTTCTTC. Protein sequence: CATRVGANEQFF.

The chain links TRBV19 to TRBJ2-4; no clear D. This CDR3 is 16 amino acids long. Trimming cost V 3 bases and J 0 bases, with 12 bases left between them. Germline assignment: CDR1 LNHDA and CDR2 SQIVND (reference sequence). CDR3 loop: CASSILRAAAKNIQYF. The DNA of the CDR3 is TGTGCCAGTAGTATCCTAAGGGCGGCAGCCAAAAACATTCAGTACTTC.

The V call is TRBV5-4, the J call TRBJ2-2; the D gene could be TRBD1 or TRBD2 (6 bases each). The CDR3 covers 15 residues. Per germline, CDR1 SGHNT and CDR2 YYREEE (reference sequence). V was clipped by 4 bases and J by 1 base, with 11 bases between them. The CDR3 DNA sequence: TGTGCCAGCAGCCCGGGGGCGGGGAACACCGGGGAGCTGTTTTTT. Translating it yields CASSPGAGNTGELFF.

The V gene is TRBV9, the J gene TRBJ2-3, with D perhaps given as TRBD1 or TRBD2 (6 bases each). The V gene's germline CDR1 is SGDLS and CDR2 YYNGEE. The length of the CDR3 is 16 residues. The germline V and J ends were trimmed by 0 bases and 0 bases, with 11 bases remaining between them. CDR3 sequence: CASSVVGGGSTDTQYF. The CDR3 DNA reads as TGTGCCAGCAGCGTAGTAGGAGGGGGGAGCACAGATACGCAGTATTTT.

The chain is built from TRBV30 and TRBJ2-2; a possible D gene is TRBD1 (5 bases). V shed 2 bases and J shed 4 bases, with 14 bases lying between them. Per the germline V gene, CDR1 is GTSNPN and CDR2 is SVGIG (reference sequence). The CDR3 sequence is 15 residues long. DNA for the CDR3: TGTGCCTGGAGTCCGGACATAACGACCACCGGGGAGCTGTTTTTT. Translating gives CAWSPDITTTGELFF.

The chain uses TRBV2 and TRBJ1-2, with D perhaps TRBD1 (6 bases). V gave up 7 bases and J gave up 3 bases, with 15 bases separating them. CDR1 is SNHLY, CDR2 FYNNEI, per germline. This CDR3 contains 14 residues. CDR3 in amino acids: CASNADSFDYGYTF. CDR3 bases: TGTGCCAGCAATGCGGACAGCTTTGACTATGGCTACACCTTC.

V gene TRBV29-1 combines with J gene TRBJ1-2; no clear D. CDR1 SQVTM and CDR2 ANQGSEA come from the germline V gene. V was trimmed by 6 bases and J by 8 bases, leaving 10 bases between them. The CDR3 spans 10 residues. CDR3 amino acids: CSVRTGGYTF. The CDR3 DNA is TGCAGCGTCCGAACGGGGGGCTACACCTTC.

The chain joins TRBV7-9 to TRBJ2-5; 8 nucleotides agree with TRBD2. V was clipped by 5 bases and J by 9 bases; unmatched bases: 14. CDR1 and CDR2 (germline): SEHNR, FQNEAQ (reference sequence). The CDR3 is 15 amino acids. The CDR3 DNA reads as TGTGCCAGCAGCCCTCGAGTCGGGAGGGGATGGTCCCAGTACTTC. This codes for CASSPRVGRGWSQYF.

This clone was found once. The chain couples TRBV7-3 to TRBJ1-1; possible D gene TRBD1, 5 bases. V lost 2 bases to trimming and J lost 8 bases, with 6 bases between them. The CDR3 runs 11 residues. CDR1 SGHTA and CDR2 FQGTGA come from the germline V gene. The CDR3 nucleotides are TGTGCCAGCAGCTTAGGGGGGGAAGCTTTCTTT. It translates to CASSLGGEAFF.

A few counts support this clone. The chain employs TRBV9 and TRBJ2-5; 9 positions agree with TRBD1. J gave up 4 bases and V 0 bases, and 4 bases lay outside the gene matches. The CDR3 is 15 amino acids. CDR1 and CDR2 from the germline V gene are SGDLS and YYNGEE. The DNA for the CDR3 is TGTGCCAGCAGCGTAGCCACAGGGGGCGCAGAGACCCAGTACTTC. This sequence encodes CASSVATGGAETQYF.

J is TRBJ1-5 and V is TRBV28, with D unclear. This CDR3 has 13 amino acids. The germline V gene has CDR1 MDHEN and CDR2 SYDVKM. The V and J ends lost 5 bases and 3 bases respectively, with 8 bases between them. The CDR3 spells CASSGRLNQPQHF. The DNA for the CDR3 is TGTGCCAGCAGTGGGCGGCTCAATCAGCCCCAGCATTTT.

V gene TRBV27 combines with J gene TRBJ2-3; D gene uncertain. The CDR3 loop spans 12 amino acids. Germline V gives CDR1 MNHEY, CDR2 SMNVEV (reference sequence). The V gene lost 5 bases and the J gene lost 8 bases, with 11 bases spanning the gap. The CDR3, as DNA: TGTGCCAGCAGTATGGTCAGAGGTACGCAGTATTTT. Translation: CASSMVRGTQYF.

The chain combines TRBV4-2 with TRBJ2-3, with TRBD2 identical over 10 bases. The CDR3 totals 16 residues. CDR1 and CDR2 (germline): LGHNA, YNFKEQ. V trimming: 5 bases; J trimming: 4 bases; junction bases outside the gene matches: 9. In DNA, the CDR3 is TGTGCCAGCAGCAAGGGGCTAGCGGGAGACGCAGATACGCAGTATTTT. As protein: CASSKGLAGDADTQYF.

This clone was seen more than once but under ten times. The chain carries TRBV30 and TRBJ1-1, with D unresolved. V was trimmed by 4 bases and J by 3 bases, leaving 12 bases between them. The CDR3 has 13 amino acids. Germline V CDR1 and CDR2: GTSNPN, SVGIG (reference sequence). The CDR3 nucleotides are TGTGCCTGGATTAGGGAGTCGTACACTGAAGCTTTCTTT. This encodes CAWIRESYTEAFF.

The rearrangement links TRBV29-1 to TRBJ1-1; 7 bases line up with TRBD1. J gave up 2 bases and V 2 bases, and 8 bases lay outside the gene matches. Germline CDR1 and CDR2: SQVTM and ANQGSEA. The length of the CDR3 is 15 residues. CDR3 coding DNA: TGCAGCGTTGAAAAGGGACAGCTTATCAACACTGAAGCTTTCTTT. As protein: CSVEKGQLINTEAFF.

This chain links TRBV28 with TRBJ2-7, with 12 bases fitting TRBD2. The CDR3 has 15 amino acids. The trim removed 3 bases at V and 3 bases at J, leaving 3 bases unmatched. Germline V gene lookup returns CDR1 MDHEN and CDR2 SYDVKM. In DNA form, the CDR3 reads TGTGCCAGCAGTTTTCTGACTAGCGGGAGCTACGAGCAGTACTTC. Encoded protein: CASSFLTSGSYEQYF.

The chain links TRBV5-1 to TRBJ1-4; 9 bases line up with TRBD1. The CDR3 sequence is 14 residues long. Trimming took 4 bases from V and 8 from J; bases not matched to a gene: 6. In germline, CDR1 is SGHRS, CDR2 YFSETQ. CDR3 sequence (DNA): TGCGCCAGCAGCGTAGCCGGGACAGGGGAAAAACTGTTTTTT. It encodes CASSVAGTGEKLFF.

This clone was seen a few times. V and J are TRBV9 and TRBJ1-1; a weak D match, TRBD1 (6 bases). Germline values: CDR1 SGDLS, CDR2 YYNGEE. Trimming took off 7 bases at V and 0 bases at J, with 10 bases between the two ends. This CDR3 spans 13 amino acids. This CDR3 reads CASAQGLNTEAFF. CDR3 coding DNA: TGTGCCAGCGCGCAGGGGTTGAACACTGAAGCTTTCTTT.

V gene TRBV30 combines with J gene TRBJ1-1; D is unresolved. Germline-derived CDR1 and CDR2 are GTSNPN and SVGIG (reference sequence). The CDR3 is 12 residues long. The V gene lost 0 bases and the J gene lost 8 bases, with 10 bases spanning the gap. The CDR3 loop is CAWSVVPREAFF. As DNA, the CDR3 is TGTGCCTGGAGTGTAGTCCCGAGGGAAGCTTTCTTT.

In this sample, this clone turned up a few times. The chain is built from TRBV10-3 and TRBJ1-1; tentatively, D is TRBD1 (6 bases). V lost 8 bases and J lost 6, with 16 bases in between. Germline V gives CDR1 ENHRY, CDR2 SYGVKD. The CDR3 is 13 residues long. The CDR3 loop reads CAIHKREGAEAFF. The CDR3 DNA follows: TGTGCCATCCATAAGAGGGAGGGGGCTGAAGCTTTCTTT.

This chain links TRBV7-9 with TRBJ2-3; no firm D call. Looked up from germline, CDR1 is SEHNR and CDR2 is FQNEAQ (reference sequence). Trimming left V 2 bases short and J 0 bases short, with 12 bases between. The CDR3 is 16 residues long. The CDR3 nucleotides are TGTGCCAGCAGCTTAAATCGACAAATAAGCACAGATACGCAGTATTTT. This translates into CASSLNRQISTDTQYF.